This TCR beta chain was captured in a study of cytomegalovirus exposure and HLA in healthy donors. Study-level results: Some TCR beta chains (approximately 180 of them) were listed as cytomegalovirus-associated. When analyzed later, a missense DCLRE1C variant was found to be linked to TCR beta V- and J-gene trimming.

This PCR relied on a set of 60 Vbeta primers and 13 Jbeta primers. Assay: immunoSEQ multiplex PCR; the TCRdb copy retains only in-frame clones and omits some. The repertoire consists of some 120,000 clones, with over 60% occurring once and the leading ten covering roughly 8.2%. The V end was cut by 6 bases, the J end by 8 bases, with 16 bases between. The CDR3 sequence is 13 residues long. Germline V gene lookup returns CDR1 WSHSY and CDR2 SAAADI. As to this clone: As yet, its antigen is unknown.

The rearrangement links TRBV10-2 to TRBJ1-1; possibly TRBD1 for D (5 bases). The sequence was collected from a woman in her thirties or forties in good health and CMV-seropositive. Sequences were obtained from PBMCs. The CDR3 protein is CASSPRQLGEAFF. The CDR3, as DNA: TGCGCCAGCAGCCCGCGACAGTTGGGGGAAGCTTTCTTT.